This TCR beta chain was documented in a study of vaccination effects on CD4 cells after COVID-19. Study results and limitations: Limitations: small convalescent group and missing early post-infection timepoints. Healthy vaccinees' vaccine-induced clones included only 1 of 255 that recognized common cold coronaviruses. Whether induced by infection or by vaccine, clones showed marked clonal contraction late after vaccination.

Looked up from germline, CDR1 is MNHEY and CDR2 is SVGEGT. The germline V and J ends were trimmed by 0 bases and 6 bases, with 6 bases remaining between them. This CDR3 has 13 amino acids. Points on this clone: Its antigen is as yet unknown.

Before sequencing, viral peptide pools were used by the ViraFEST assay to expand antigen-specific CD4+ T cells. Culturing for around eleven days preceded CD4+ T cell isolation. Each vaccine recipient was nucleocapsid antibody negative and had no prior SARS-CoV-2 infection. IL-2 medium supplanted half the medium on days 3 and 7. The table came from immunoSEQ multiplex PCR; TCRdb's copy has only in-frame clones and leaves some out. The table records tens of thousands of clones, roughly 70% of them present only once. The receptor comes from a human donor who received a COVID-19 vaccine. Sequenced here: CD4+ T cells from PBMCs cultured with SARS-CoV-2 spike peptides, sampled before COVID-19 vaccination. V usage is TRBV6-2 or TRBV6-3 and J usage is TRBJ1-5; no clear D gene. The CDR3 DNA follows: TGTGCCAGCAGTTACTCGGGAGTTCAGCCCCAGCATTTT. It encodes CASSYSGVQPQHF.